This TCR beta chain originates from a study of blood T cell repertoires in COVID-19. Overall study: COVID-19 samples, acute and convalescent, were from the United States, Italy and Spain.

The CDR3 loop spans 15 amino acids. The V and J ends lost 4 bases and 2 bases, in that order; junction bases with no gene match: 7. Per the germline V gene, CDR1 is SGHRS and CDR2 is YFSETQ. In the original workflow: Amplification of reference gene primers was used by the study to estimate nucleated cell counts. This table comes from immunoSEQ multiplex PCR, and its TCRdb copy is limited to in-frame clones, with some not included. That table supplies the V and J calls and clone size; D and trimming were determined from the DNA. The sample includes roughly 450,000 clones, 90% of them seen just once. Allocation to cohorts depended on clinical history reported by the participants. Either two negative PCRs, clearance, or symptom resolution qualified Cohort 3 donors as recovered.

Sequencing was carried out using PBMCs or T cells enriched from blood (not recorded which). This clonotype was obtained from a man younger than 35 who had recovered from COVID-19. V gene TRBV5-1 combines with J gene TRBJ2-3; 7 bases are a match to TRBD2. CDR3 sequence: CASSRDYYDTDTQYF. As DNA, the CDR3 is TGCGCCAGCAGCCGGGACTACTACGACACAGATACGCAGTATTTT.